Each of the 3 T cell receptor beta chains below was sequenced from the same sample in a study of cytomegalovirus exposure and HLA in healthy donors. This PCR relied on a set of 60 Vbeta primers and 13 Jbeta primers. Sequencing used immunoSEQ multiplex PCR; TCRdb keeps in-frame clones, though not all of them. This sample carries under 200,000 clones, around 68% of them seen once, and the ten largest clones take approximately 1.4%. The sequencing sample was made of PBMCs. These receptors were obtained from a girl between 10 and 17 years old in good health and CMV-seronegative.

The chain has TRBV27 and TRBJ1-2; D gene ambiguous. Trimming shortened V by 3 bases and J by 6 bases, and 11 bases separated the two germline ends. The CDR3 has 13 amino acids. Germline V CDR1 and CDR2: MNHEY, SMNVEV (reference sequence). In nucleotides, the CDR3 is TGTGCCAGCAGTTTCCGAGCAGGTGATGGCTACACCTTC. Translated, it gives CASSFRAGDGYTF.

The rearrangement joins TRBV5-4 to TRBJ2-5, with a weak D call TRBD2 (6 bases). V shed 4 bases and J shed 5 bases, with 15 bases lying between them. CDR3 size: 14 residues. Germline loops: CDR1 SGHNT, CDR2 YYREEE (reference sequence). CDR3 protein: CASSLGGAWETQYF. CDR3 nucleotide sequence: TGTGCCAGCAGCCTAGGAGGGGCCTGGGAGACCCAGTACTTC. The variable domain in full, with the rest retrieved from reference TRBV5-4 and TRBJ2-5, is ETGVTQSPTHLIKTRGQQVTLRCSSQSGHNTVSWYQQALGQGPQFIFQYYREEENGRGNFPPRFSGLQFPNYSSELNVNALELDDSALYLCASSLGGAWETQYFGPGTRLLVL.

This clone was recorded many times. The CDR3 reads CASSLDRYQETQYF. CDR3 bases: TGCGCCAGCAGCTTGGATCGTTACCAAGAGACCCAGTACTTC. The chain combines TRBV5-1 with TRBJ2-5; D is unresolved. The V end lost 0 bases, the J end lost 0 bases, and 6 bases lay between the germline ends. Per germline, CDR1 SGHRS and CDR2 YFSETQ. The CDR3 totals 14 residues.